These 32 T cell receptor beta chains were all obtained from the same sample, sequenced in a study of T cells in Graves' hyperthyroidism and ophthalmopathy. Researchers amplified the TCR beta CDR3 regions from RNA transcripts. HTBI primers were the set used in a first-round RT-PCR of the TCR CDR3. TCRdb processed the multiplex PCR reads anew with MiXCR; each CDR3 protein has one entry. The profile covers about 360,000 distinct CDR3 sequences, with under 15% appearing a single time and around a tenth taken by the ten largest. The sample consisted of blood. Receptors originate from a woman aged 18-30 years with Graves' hyperthyroidism.

This chain connects TRBV24-1 to TRBJ2-2; D is tentatively TRBD1 or TRBD2 (6 bases each). The V end lost 7 bases, the J end lost 3 bases, and 11 bases lay between the germline ends. The CDR3 runs to 14 residues. Germline values: CDR1 KGHDR, CDR2 SFDVKD. The CDR3 spells CATRGASDTGELFF. The CDR3 bases are TGTGCCACCAGGGGGGCTAGCGACACCGGGGAGCTGTTTTTT.

This clonotype was detected only a few times. V and J are TRBV4-2 and TRBJ1-4; a weak D match, TRBD1 (6 bases). The CDR3 consists of 14 residues. Between the trimmed V and J ends, which lost 0 bases and 8 bases, there was a span of 10 bases. CDR1 is LGHNA and CDR2 is YNFKEQ in the germline V gene. This chain's CDR3 is CASSQDRGWEKLFF. In nucleotides, the CDR3 is TGTGCCAGCAGCCAAGACAGGGGTTGGGAAAAACTGTTTTTT.

V gene TRBV20-1 combines with J gene TRBJ2-7; 8 bases agree with TRBD2. Germline CDR1 and CDR2: DFQATT and SNEGSKA (reference sequence). The CDR3 totals 14 residues. Germline trimming cut 3 bases from V and 3 bases from J; bases unmatched to any gene: 7. DNA for the CDR3: TGCAGTGCTAGGAATAGCGGGGACTTCTACGAGCAGTACTTC. Its translation: CSARNSGDFYEQYF.

This clonotype showed up many times. This chain links TRBV20-1 with TRBJ2-7; D is perhaps TRBD1 (5 bases). Germline values: CDR1 DFQATT, CDR2 SNEGSKA (reference sequence). V lost 4 bases, J lost 4 bases, and 8 bases lay in between. CDR3 size: 11 residues. CDR3 in amino acids: CSANPGYEQYF. Written as DNA, the CDR3 is TGCAGTGCTAATCCAGGGTACGAGCAGTACTTC.

This clonotype occurred many times. J is TRBJ1-2 and V is TRBV29-1, with 7 nucleotides matching TRBD1. Germline CDR1 is SQVTM and CDR2 is ANQGSEA. V lost 5 bases and J lost 2; bases outside the gene matches: 2. The CDR3 loop spans 12 amino acids. The CDR3: CSVRTGNYGYTF. The CDR3 region has the DNA TGCAGCGTTAGGACAGGCAACTATGGCTACACCTTC.

Ten or more counts support this clonotype. The rearrangement uses TRBV6-2 or TRBV6-3 and TRBJ2-1; no clear D gene. Germline assignment: CDR1 MNHEY and CDR2 SVGEGT. The V end was cut by 2 bases, the J end by 4 bases, with 6 bases between. The CDR3 is 13 amino acids. CDR3 nucleotides: TGTGCCAGCAGTTACGGGCCATACAATGAGCAGTTCTTC. It yields the protein CASSYGPYNEQFF.

This clonotype was counted at least ten times. DNA for the CDR3: TGTGCCAGCACGACAGGGGTCAGAGAGACCCAGTACTTC. The encoded protein is CASTTGVRETQYF. The chain carries TRBV6-1 and TRBJ2-5; 8 bases are a match to TRBD1. The CDR3 is 13 residues long. Looked up from germline, CDR1 is MNHNS and CDR2 is SASEGT. J was trimmed by 4 bases and V by 7 bases; bases with no gene match: 5.

The sample holds a few counts of this clonotype. The rearrangement links TRBV24-1 to TRBJ2-5; TRBD1 agrees at 12 bases. Trimming removed 3 bases from V and 5 bases from J; junction bases left unmatched: 9. The CDR3 has 17 residues. Germline V CDR1 and CDR2: KGHDR, SFDVKD. The chain's CDR3 is CATSDVPGQGAGETQYF. The CDR3 bases are TGTGCCACCAGTGATGTACCGGGACAGGGGGCTGGGGAGACCCAGTACTTC.

This clonotype was recorded many times. The rearrangement joins TRBV27 to TRBJ2-1; no definite D call. V was pared by 7 bases and J by 0 bases, with 16 bases between. Germline V gene lookup returns CDR1 MNHEY and CDR2 SMNVEV (reference sequence). The CDR3 has 16 amino acids. The CDR3 here is CASNPDGVSSYNEQFF. The CDR3 coding sequence is TGTGCCAGCAACCCTGACGGTGTTAGCTCCTACAATGAGCAGTTCTTC.

The genes are TRBV4-3 and TRBJ2-7, with 8 bases aligning to TRBD2. J gave up 2 bases and V 1 base, and 7 bases lay outside the gene matches. The CDR3 length is 16 residues. Germline CDR1 LGHNA, CDR2 YSLEER. The CDR3 spells CASSQVASGGPYEQYF. The CDR3 nucleotides read TGCGCCAGCAGCCAAGTCGCCAGCGGGGGCCCCTACGAGCAGTACTTC.

This clonotype came up many times. This chain links TRBV2 with TRBJ2-7, with 8 bases matching TRBD1. Germline V gene lookup returns CDR1 SNHLY and CDR2 FYNNEI. This CDR3 has 13 amino acids. The V segment lost 3 bases and the J segment 6 bases; nucleotides outside the gene matches: 4. The DNA for the CDR3 is TGTGCCAGCAGTGACAGGGGGCTGGGCGAGCAGTACTTC. Translation gives CASSDRGLGEQYF.

At least ten counts were recorded for this clonotype. The rearrangement joins TRBV2 to TRBJ2-2; TRBD1 agrees at 7 bases. CDR3 length equals 14 residues. From germline, CDR1 is SNHLY and CDR2 FYNNEI. Germline trimming cut 7 bases from V and 2 bases from J; bases unmatched to any gene: 4. CDR3 sequence: CASIGTVNTGELFF. The DNA of the CDR3 is TGTGCCAGCATTGGGACAGTAAACACCGGGGAGCTGTTTTTT.

This clonotype showed up many times. This sequence joins TRBV9 and TRBJ2-7; 10 bases are shared with TRBD1. Germline loops: CDR1 SGDLS, CDR2 YYNGEE. With 1 base clipped from V and 4 bases from J, the junction kept 2 bases outside the gene matches. The CDR3 extends over 14 amino acids. The CDR3 is CASSVRDRGYEQYF. The CDR3 nucleotides read TGTGCCAGCAGCGTACGGGACAGGGGTTACGAGCAGTACTTC.

This clonotype was seen only a few times. The V and J genes are TRBV29-1 and TRBJ2-1; D perhaps matches TRBD2 (7 bases). CDR3 size: 14 residues. Germline V gives CDR1 SQVTM, CDR2 ANQGSEA. The germline V and J ends were trimmed by 6 bases and 4 bases, with 16 bases remaining between them. In DNA form, the CDR3 reads TGCAGCGTGGGGGGGGGGGCGCGTTACAATGAGCAGTTCTTC. It is translated as CSVGGGARYNEQFF.

This clonotype was observed many times. The chain has TRBV6-1 and TRBJ1-1; 9 bases map to TRBD1. Trimming took 5 bases from V and 7 from J; bases not matched to a gene: 5. This CDR3 is built from 13 residues. Germline CDR1 and CDR2: MNHNS and SASEGT. CDR3 amino acids: CASSWDRAVEAFF. The CDR3 region has the DNA TGTGCCAGCAGTTGGGACAGGGCAGTTGAAGCTTTCTTT.

J is TRBJ2-1 and V is TRBV27; TRBD1 matches 8 bases. V was clipped by 8 bases and J by 6 bases; unmatched bases: 9. The CDR3 extends over 14 amino acids. Germline lookup yields CDR1 MNHEY and CDR2 SMNVEV (reference sequence). The CDR3 sequence is CASSRQGLGNEQFF. For the CDR3, the DNA is TGTGCCAGCTCCAGACAGGGGTTGGGCAATGAGCAGTTCTTC.

Points on this clonotype: A much larger clone lies one base from this, so it may be a read error. The gene calls are TRBV7-2 and TRBJ2-4, with TRBD1 matching 10 bases. Germline lookup yields CDR1 SGHTA and CDR2 FQGNSA. Trimming cost V 4 bases and J 6 bases; bases outside gene matches: 3. The CDR3 sequence is 14 residues long. CDR3 nucleotide sequence: TGTGCCAGCAGCTCGGACAGGGGGAGAAACATTCAGTACTTC. The encoded protein is CASSSDRGRNIQYF.

Only a few counts were recorded for this clonotype. V gene TRBV19 combines with J gene TRBJ2-3; the D is unclear. Germline lookup yields CDR1 LNHDA and CDR2 SQIVND (reference sequence). Trimming cost V 5 bases and J 0 bases, with 9 bases left between them. CDR3 length: 14 residues. CDR3 loop: CASSAATSTDTQYF. Here the CDR3 DNA reads TGTGCCAGTAGTGCGGCCACTAGCACAGATACGCAGTATTTT. Variable domain in full (rest from reference TRBV19 and TRBJ2-3): DGGITQSPKYLFRKEGQNVTLSCEQNLNHDAMYWYRQDPGQGLRLIYYSQIVNDFQKGDIAEGYSVSREKKESFPLTVTSAQKNPTAFYLCASSAATSTDTQYFGPGTRLTVL.

Regarding this clonotype: The junction departs from the called germline gene at one end, perhaps through a read error. The chain uses TRBV9 and TRBJ1-2, with TRBD1 matching over 8 bases. This CDR3 is built from 14 residues. Germline V gene lookup returns CDR1 SGDLS and CDR2 YYNGEE. CDR3 in DNA: TGTACCAGCAGCCCCCGGACAGGGACCTATGGCTACACCTTC. It encodes CTSSPRTGTYGYTF.

In regard to this clonotype: One end of the junction does not line up with germline, which may come from a read error. This chain uses TRBV9 with TRBJ2-2, with D possibly called TRBD1 or TRBD2 (5 bases each). CDR1 SGDLS and CDR2 YYNGEE come from the germline V gene. This CDR3 is built from 17 residues. CDR3 in DNA: TGTGCCAGCAGCGTAGGGCTCGGGGCCGCGAACACCAGGGAGCTGTTTTTT. Its protein product is CASSVGLGAANTRELFF.

The CDR3 sequence is CASSESIGGAQETQYF. CDR3 nucleotides: TGCGCCAGCAGTGAGTCGATCGGGGGGGCCCAAGAGACCCAGTACTTC. V and J are TRBV10-2 and TRBJ2-5; 8 bases are a match to TRBD2. The CDR3 totals 16 residues. With 0 bases clipped from V and 1 base from J, the junction kept 4 bases outside the gene matches. The germline V gene has CDR1 WSHSY and CDR2 SAAADI.

There are many counts of this clonotype. The V and J genes are TRBV20-1 and TRBJ1-1; no definite D call. Germline V gene data show CDR1 as DFQATT and CDR2 as SNEGSKA (reference sequence). V lost 2 bases, J lost 0 bases, and 13 bases lay in between. The CDR3 totals 15 residues. This CDR3 reads CSARISPRLNTEAFF. The CDR3 DNA reads TGCAGTGCTAGAATCTCCCCGAGACTGAACACTGAAGCTTTCTTT.

The V gene is TRBV6-1, the J gene TRBJ2-7; 9 bases line up with TRBD2. There are 19 residues in the CDR3. Germline V gene data show CDR1 as MNHNS and CDR2 as SASEGT. The V gene end was trimmed by 6 bases and the J gene end by 2 bases; junction bases not matched to a gene: 20. Here the CDR3 DNA reads TGTGCCAGCAGAGGGGGGGTAACTAGCGGGCTAAAGGGCCCCTACGAGCAGTACTTC. This encodes CASRGGVTSGLKGPYEQYF.

This clonotype was picked up many times. The V gene is TRBV28, the J gene TRBJ2-3; 7 bases match TRBD2. This CDR3 has 14 residues. V lost 2 bases and J lost 2; bases outside the gene matches: 1. Per germline, CDR1 MDHEN and CDR2 SYDVKM. CDR3 protein: CASSLQRDTDTQYF. DNA for the CDR3: TGTGCCAGCAGTTTACAGCGGGACACAGATACGCAGTATTTT.

The CDR3 protein is CSARDLRSGLAKNIQYF. The CDR3 region has the DNA TGCAGTGCTAGAGACTTACGCTCCGGTCTAGCCAAAAACATTCAGTACTTC. The chain recombines TRBV20-1 with TRBJ2-4; D unresolved. V was trimmed by 0 bases and J by 0 bases, leaving 15 bases between them. This CDR3 spans 17 amino acids. The germline gives CDR1 DFQATT, CDR2 SNEGSKA (reference sequence).

This clonotype was seen a few times. This rearrangement joins TRBV10-2 to TRBJ2-3, with 15 positions matching TRBD2. Germline V gene sequence: CDR1 WSHSY, CDR2 SAAADI. V dropped 5 bases and J dropped 0; count of bases not matched to a gene: 6. This CDR3 region has 18 residues. CDR3 DNA sequence: TGCGCCAGCAGTTGGACTAGCGGGGGGGATTCTAGCACAGATACGCAGTATTTT. This translates into CASSWTSGGDSSTDTQYF.

This clonotype was recorded many times. This chain connects TRBV27 to TRBJ1-2; tentatively, D is TRBD1 (6 bases). V lost 5 bases, J lost 7 bases, and 14 bases lay in between. This CDR3 region has 13 residues. CDR1 is MNHEY and CDR2 is SMNVEV in the germline V gene (reference sequence). The CDR3 loop is CASSPGGLGGYTF. In DNA form, the CDR3 reads TGTGCCAGCAGTCCGGGGGGCTTGGGTGGCTACACCTTC.

This clonotype was recorded many times. The chain employs TRBV2 and TRBJ1-2; D unclear. Deletions cut 3 bases from V and 8 bases from J, with 19 bases between. The CDR3 has 15 amino acids. Germline CDR1 reads SNHLY; CDR2 reads FYNNEI. CDR3 region: CASSDLEAGNEGYTF. The DNA of the CDR3 is TGTGCCAGCAGTGACCTCGAGGCGGGCAATGAGGGCTACACCTTC.

Note on this clonotype: A much larger clone differs from this one at a single base, so this may be a read error. This sequence joins TRBV6-1 and TRBJ2-7; possibly TRBD2 for D (5 bases). The germline gives CDR1 MNHNS, CDR2 SASEGT. The CDR3 is 15 amino acids. Here the CDR3 reads CASNEPGSPRGEQYF. The CDR3 nucleotides are TGTGCCAGCAATGAACCGGGGTCCCCTCGCGGCGAGCAGTACTTC.

The chain joins TRBV19 to TRBJ1-1; D unclear. CDR3 size: 18 residues. The germline V gene encodes CDR1 LNHDA and CDR2 SQIVND (reference sequence). V was trimmed by 2 bases and J by 3 bases, leaving 22 bases between them. The CDR3 nucleotides read TGTGCCAGTAGTATAAATGAGTTGCGGGGTCCGGCGGACACTGAAGCTTTCTTT. Amino acid sequence: CASSINELRGPADTEAFF.

CDR3 protein: CASSITGGSSYEQYF. The DNA of the CDR3 is TGTGCCAGTAGTATCACAGGGGGTAGCTCCTACGAGCAGTACTTC. The chain employs TRBV19 and TRBJ2-7; 8 bases align to TRBD1. Germline V CDR1 and CDR2: LNHDA, SQIVND (reference sequence). Losses at the gene ends were 3 bases for V and 0 bases for J; bases not matched to a gene: 4. The CDR3 runs to 15 residues.

A few counts support this clonotype. A much larger clone lies a single base off, so this may be a read error. DNA for the CDR3: TGTGCCAGCAGTTTCCCCTATGAGCGGCTCGCCTACGAGCAGTACTTC. Translating it yields CASSFPYERLAYEQYF. The V and J genes are TRBV7-3 and TRBJ2-7; a weak D match, TRBD2 (5 bases). CDR1 and CDR2 (germline): SGHTA, FQGTGA. The CDR3 totals 16 residues. The V and J ends lost 6 bases and 2 bases respectively, with 20 bases between them.